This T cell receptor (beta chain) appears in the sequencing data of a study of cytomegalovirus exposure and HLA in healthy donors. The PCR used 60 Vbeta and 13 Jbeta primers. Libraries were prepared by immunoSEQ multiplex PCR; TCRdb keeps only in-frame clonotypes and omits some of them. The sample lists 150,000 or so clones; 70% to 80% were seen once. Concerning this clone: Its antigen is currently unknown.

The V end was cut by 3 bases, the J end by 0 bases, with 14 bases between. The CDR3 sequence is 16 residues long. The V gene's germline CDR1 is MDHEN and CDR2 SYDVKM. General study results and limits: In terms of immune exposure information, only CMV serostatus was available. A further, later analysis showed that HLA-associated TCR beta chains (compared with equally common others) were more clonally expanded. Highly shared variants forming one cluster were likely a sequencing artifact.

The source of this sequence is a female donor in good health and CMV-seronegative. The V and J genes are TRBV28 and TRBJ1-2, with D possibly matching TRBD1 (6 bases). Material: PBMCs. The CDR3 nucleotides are TGTGCCAGCAGTTTTATCCAGGGGTACGCTAACTATGGCTACACCTTC. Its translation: CASSFIQGYANYGYTF.